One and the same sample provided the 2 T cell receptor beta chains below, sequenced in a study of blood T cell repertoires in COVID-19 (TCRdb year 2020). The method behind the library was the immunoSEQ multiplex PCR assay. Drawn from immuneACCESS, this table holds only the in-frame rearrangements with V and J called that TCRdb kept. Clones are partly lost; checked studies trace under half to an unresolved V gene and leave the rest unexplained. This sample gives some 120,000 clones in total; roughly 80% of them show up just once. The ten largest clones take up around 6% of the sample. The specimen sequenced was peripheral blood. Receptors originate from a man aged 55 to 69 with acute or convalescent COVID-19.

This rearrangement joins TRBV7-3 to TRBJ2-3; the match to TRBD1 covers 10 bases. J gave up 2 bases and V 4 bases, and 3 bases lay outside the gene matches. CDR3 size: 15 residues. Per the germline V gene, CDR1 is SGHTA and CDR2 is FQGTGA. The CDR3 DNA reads TGTGCCAGCAGCTCGACAGGGGGCAACACAGATACGCAGTATTTT. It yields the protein CASSSTGGNTDTQYF.

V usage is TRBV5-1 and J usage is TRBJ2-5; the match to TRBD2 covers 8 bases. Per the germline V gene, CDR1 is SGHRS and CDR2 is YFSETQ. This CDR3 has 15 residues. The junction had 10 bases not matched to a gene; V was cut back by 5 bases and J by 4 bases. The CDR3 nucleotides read TGCGCCAGCAGATACGGACTAGCTGTCGGAGAGACCCAGTACTTC. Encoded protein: CASRYGLAVGETQYF. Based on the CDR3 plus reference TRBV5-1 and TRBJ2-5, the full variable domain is KAGVTQTPRYLIKTRGQQVTLSCSPISGHRSVSWYQQTPGQGLQFLFEYFSETQRNKGNFPGRFSGRQFSNSRSEMNVSTLELGDSALYLCASRYGLAVGETQYFGPGTRLLVL.